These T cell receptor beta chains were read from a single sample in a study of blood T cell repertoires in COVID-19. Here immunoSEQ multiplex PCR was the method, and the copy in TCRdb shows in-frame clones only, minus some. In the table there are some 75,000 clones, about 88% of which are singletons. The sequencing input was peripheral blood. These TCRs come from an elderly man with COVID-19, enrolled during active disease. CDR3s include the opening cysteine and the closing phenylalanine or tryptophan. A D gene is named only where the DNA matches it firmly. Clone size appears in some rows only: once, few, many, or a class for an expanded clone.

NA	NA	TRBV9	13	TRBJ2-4	CASSFGLQNIQYF	TGTGCCAGCAGCTTCGGACTTCAGAACATTCAGTACTTC
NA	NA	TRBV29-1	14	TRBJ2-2	CSVSGDGQAGELFF	TGCAGCGTTTCGGGGGATGGACAGGCCGGGGAGCTGTTTTTT
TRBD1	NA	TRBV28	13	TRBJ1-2	CASRTGTGDGYTF	TGTGCCAGCAGAACCGGGACAGGGGATGGCTACACCTTC
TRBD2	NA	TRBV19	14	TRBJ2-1	CASSGGGPHNEQFF	TGTGCCAGTAGTGGCGGGGGGCCCCACAATGAGCAGTTCTTC
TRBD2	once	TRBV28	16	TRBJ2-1	CASSGAGGGYYNEQFF	TGTGCCAGCAGCGGCGCCGGCGGGGGATATTACAATGAGCAGTTCTTC
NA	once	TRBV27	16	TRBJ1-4	CASSFRANRANEKLFF	TGTGCCAGCAGTTTTAGGGCGAACAGGGCTAATGAAAAACTGTTTTTT
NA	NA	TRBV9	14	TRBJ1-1	CASTLDTLNTEAFF	TGTGCCAGTACCCTCGACACATTGAACACTGAAGCTTTCTTT
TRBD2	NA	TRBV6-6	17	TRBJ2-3	CASSPQGLAGGPDTQYF	TGTGCCAGCAGTCCCCAGGGACTAGCGGGGGGTCCAGATACGCAGTATTTT
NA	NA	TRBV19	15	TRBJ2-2	CASSIESTGSGELFF	TGTGCCAGTAGTATAGAAAGCACAGGGTCCGGGGAGCTGTTTTTT
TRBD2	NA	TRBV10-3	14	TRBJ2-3	CATGTSGATDTQYF	TGTGCCACCGGGACTAGCGGGGCCACAGATACGCAGTATTTT
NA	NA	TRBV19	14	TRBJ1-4	CASSRGQANEKLFF	TGTGCCAGTAGTCGGGGACAAGCTAATGAAAAACTGTTTTTT
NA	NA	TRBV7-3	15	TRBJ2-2	CASSLNGRGTGELFF	TGTGCCAGCAGCTTAAATGGCAGGGGAACCGGGGAGCTGTTTTTT
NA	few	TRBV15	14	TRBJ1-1	CATSSSVGNTEAFF	TGTGCCACCAGTAGCTCGGTGGGGAACACTGAAGCTTTCTTT
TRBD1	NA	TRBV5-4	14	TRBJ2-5	CASSRGTEQETQYF	TGTGCCAGCAGCCGAGGGACAGAACAAGAGACCCAGTACTTC
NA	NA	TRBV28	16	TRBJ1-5	CASSLQAPGGNQPQHF	TGTGCCAGCAGTTTACAGGCTCCCGGGGGCAATCAGCCCCAGCATTTT
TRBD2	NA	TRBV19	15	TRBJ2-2	CASSSTAGTTGELFF	TGTGCCAGTAGTTCCACAGCGGGGACCACCGGGGAGCTGTTTTTT
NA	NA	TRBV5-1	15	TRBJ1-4	CASSLGGATNEKLFF	TGCGCCAGCAGCTTAGGCGGGGCAACTAATGAAAAACTGTTTTTT
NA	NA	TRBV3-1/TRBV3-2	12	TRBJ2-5	CASSPRGETQYF	TGTGCCAGCAGCCCAAGGGGAGAGACCCAGTACTTC
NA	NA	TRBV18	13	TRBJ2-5	CASSRDTQETQYF	TGTGCCAGCTCAAGGGACACTCAAGAGACCCAGTACTTC
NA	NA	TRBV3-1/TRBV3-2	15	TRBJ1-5	CASSRGHYSNQPQHF	TGTGCCAGCAGCCGAGGACACTATAGCAATCAGCCCCAGCATTTT
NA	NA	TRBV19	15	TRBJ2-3	CASTLGTKSTDTQYF	TGTGCCAGTACCCTAGGGACAAAGAGCACAGATACGCAGTATTTT
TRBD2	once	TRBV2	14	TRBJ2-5	CASRAGLTQETQYF	TGTGCCAGCAGAGCGGGACTGACCCAAGAGACCCAGTACTTC
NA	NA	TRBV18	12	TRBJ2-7	CASSPTGEQQYF	TGTGCCAGCTCACCAACCGGGGAGCAGCAGTACTTC
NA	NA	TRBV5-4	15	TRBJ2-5	CASSSNQGNQETQYF	TGTGCCAGCAGCTCGAACCAGGGAAACCAAGAGACCCAGTACTTC
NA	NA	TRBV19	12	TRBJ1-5	CASSILNQPQHF	TGTGCCAGTAGTATCTTAAATCAGCCCCAGCATTTT
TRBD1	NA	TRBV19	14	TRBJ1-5	CASRDNRGPQPQHF	TGTGCCAGTAGAGACAACAGGGGGCCTCAGCCCCAGCATTTT
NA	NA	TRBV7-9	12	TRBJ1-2	CASSFSNYGYTF	TGTGCCAGCAGCTTTTCAAACTATGGCTACACCTTC
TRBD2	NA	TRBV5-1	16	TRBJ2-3	CASSLGTSGGIDTQYF	TGCGCCAGCAGCTTGGGGACTAGCGGGGGAATCGATACGCAGTATTTT
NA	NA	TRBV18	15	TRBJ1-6	CASSSFGQYNSPLHF	TGTGCCAGCTCATCCTTTGGACAGTATAATTCACCCCTCCACTTT
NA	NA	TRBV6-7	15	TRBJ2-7	CASSYLQDKSYEQYF	TGTGCCAGCAGTTATCTCCAGGACAAATCCTACGAGCAGTACTTC
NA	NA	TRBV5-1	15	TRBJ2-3	CASFIEGGAPDTQYF	TGCGCCAGCTTCATAGAGGGGGGGGCCCCAGATACGCAGTATTTT
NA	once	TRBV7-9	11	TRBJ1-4	CASSMTEILFF	TGTGCCAGCAGCATGACAGAAATACTGTTTTTT
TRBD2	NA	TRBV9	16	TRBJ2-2	CASSVAKRGNTGELFF	TGTGCCAGCAGCGTAGCTAAGCGGGGGAACACCGGGGAGCTGTTTTTT
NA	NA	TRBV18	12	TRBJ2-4	CASSPPGNIQYF	TGTGCCAGCTCACCACCGGGCAACATTCAGTACTTC
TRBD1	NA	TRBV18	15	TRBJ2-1	CASSPPSGQGNEQFF	TGTGCCAGCTCACCACCGTCTGGACAGGGCAATGAGCAGTTCTTC
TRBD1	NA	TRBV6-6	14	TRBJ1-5	CATRQGANNQPQHF	TGTGCCACCCGACAGGGAGCAAACAATCAGCCCCAGCATTTT
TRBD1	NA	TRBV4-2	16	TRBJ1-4	CASSPPTGGTNEKLFF	TGTGCCAGCAGCCCTCCGACAGGGGGTACTAATGAAAAACTGTTTTTT
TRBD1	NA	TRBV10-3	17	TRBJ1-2	CAISPTGGQTFNYGYTF	TGTGCCATCAGTCCGACAGGGGGGCAAACCTTTAACTATGGCTACACCTTC
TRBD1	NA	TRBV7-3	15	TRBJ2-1	CASSSWTGGYNEQFF	TGTGCCAGCAGCTCTTGGACAGGGGGATACAATGAGCAGTTCTTC
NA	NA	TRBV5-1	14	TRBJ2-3	CASSLAPGQDTQYF	TGCGCCAGCAGCTTGGCGCCAGGGCAAGATACGCAGTATTTT
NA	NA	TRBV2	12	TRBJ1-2	CASSEEEGSSTF	TGTGCCAGCAGTGAAGAGGAGGGGTCGAGCACCTTC
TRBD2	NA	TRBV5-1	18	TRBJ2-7	CASSLGLAGGIPDYEQYF	TGCGCCAGCAGCTTGGGACTAGCGGGGGGGATTCCGGACTACGAGCAGTACTTC
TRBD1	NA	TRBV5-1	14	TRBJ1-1	CASRSTGGNTEAFF	TGCGCCAGCAGATCGACAGGGGGTAACACTGAAGCTTTCTTT
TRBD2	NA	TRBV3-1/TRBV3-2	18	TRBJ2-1	CASSLTPGLAGLYNEQFF	TGTGCCAGCAGCCTCACCCCGGGACTAGCGGGGCTATACAATGAGCAGTTCTTC
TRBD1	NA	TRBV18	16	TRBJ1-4	CASSPLTQGTNEKLFF	TGTGCCAGCTCACCTCTCACACAGGGGACTAATGAAAAACTGTTTTTT
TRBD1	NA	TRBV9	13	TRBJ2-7	CASSWDRGTEQYF	TGTGCCAGCAGTTGGGACAGGGGGACCGAGCAGTACTTC
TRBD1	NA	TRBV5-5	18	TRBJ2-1	CASSFTDRGLMSYNEQFF	TGTGCCAGCAGCTTTACGGACAGGGGGCTTATGTCCTACAATGAGCAGTTCTTC
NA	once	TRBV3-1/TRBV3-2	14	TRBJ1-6	CASSQSHRGLPLHF	TGTGCCAGCAGCCAATCCCACCGAGGGCTCCCCCTCCACTTT
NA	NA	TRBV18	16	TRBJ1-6	CASRREPNSYNSPLHF	TGTGCCAGCCGACGGGAGCCCAACTCCTATAATTCACCCCTCCACTTT
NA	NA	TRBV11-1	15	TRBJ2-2	CASSWSGLNTGELFF	TGTGCCAGCAGCTGGTCAGGGCTAAACACCGGGGAGCTGTTTTTT
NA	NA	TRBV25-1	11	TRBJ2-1	CASSGGSEQFF	TGTGCCAGCAGTGGAGGCAGTGAGCAGTTCTTC
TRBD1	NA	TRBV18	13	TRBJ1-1	CASSPDRGAEAFF	TGTGCCAGCTCACCAGACAGGGGCGCTGAAGCTTTCTTT
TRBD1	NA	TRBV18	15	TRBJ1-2	CASSPRTGMVYGYTF	TGTGCCAGCTCACCAAGGACAGGGATGGTCTATGGCTACACCTTC